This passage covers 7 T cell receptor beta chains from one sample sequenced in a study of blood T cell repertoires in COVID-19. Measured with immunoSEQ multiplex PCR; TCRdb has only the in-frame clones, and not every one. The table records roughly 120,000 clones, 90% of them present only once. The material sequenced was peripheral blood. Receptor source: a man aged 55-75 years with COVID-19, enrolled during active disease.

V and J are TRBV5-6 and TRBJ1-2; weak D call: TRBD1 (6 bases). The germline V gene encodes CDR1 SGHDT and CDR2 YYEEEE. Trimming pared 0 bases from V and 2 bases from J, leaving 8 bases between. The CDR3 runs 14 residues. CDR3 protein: CASSLGQVNYGYTF. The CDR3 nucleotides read TGTGCCAGCAGCTTGGGACAGGTGAACTATGGCTACACCTTC. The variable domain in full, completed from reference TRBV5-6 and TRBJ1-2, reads DAGVTQSPTHLIKTRGQQVTLRCSPKSGHDTVSWYQQALGQGPQFIFQYYEEEERQRGNFPDRFSGHQFPNYSSELNVNALLLGDSALYLCASSLGQVNYGYTFGSGTRLTVV.

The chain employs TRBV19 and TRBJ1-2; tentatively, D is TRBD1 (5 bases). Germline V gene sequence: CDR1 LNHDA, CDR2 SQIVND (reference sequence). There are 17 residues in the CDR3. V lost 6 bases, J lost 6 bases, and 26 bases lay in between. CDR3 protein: CASSSNRYEEHQNGYTF. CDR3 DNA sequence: TGTGCCAGTAGCTCGAACAGGTACGAGGAGCATCAGAATGGCTACACCTTC.

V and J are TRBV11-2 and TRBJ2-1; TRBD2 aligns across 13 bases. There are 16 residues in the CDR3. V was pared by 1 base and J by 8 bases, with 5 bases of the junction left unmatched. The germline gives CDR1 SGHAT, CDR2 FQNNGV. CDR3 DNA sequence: TGTGCCAGCAGCTTAGCGGGGACTAGCGGGATGGATGAGCAGTTCTTC. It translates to CASSLAGTSGMDEQFF.

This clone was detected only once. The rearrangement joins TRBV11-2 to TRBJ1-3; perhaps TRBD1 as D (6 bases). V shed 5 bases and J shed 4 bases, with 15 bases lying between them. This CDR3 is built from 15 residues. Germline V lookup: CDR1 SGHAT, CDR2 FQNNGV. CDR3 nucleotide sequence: TGTGCCAGCAGCGCTATTACAGGGTGGGGAAACACCATATATTTT. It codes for CASSAITGWGNTIYF.

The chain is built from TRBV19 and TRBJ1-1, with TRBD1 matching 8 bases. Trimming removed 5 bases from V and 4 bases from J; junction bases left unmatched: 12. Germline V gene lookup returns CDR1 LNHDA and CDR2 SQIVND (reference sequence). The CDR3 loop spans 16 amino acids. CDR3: CASSPSAGTGLTEAFF. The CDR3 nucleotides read TGTGCCAGTAGTCCCTCCGCCGGGACAGGCCTCACTGAAGCTTTCTTT. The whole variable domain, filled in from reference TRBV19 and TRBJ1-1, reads DGGITQSPKYLFRKEGQNVTLSCEQNLNHDAMYWYRQDPGQGLRLIYYSQIVNDFQKGDIAEGYSVSREKKESFPLTVTSAQKNPTAFYLCASSPSAGTGLTEAFFGQGTRLTVV.

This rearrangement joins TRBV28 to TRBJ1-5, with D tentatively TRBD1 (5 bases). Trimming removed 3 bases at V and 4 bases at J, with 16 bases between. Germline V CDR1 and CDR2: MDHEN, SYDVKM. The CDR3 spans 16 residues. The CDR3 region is CASSFPGVSANQPQHF. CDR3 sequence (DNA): TGTGCCAGCAGTTTCCCGGGGGTATCGGCTAATCAGCCCCAGCATTTT.

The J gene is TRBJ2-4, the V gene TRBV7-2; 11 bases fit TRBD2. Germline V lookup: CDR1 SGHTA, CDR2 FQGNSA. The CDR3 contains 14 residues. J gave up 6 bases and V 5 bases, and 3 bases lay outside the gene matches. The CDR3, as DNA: TGTGCCAGCAGCACTAGCGGGAGCCGAAACATTCAGTACTTC. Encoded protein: CASSTSGSRNIQYF.